The sequence of this T cell receptor beta chain was determined in a study of cytotoxic CD8 clonotypes in ibrutinib-treated CLL (dated by TCRdb to the early 2020s). Regarding the study in general: The cohort had about ten relapsed/refractory and around 14 treatment-naive patients; some 17 were IGHV unmutated. An average of around 250,000 productive templates and approximately 91,000 productive rearrangements was obtained per sample. Cryopreserved peripheral blood mononuclear cells were obtained before treatment, at response, and at either sustained remission or disease progression. Every remission and progressive disease sample was obtained while ibrutinib was still being received by the patients. Longitudinal samples were obtainable from about 30% of the 86 participants in the trial. Responses were partial in roughly 25 patients and complete in 2; after median approximately 5.5 years follow-up, roughly 15 stayed in remission and some twelve progressed. The response samples were drawn at a median of roughly twelve months into treatment, with a range of roughly 6 to 40 months.

On a MiSeq, deep resolution sequencing aimed for a depth between 1 in 1 million and 1 in 200,000 T cells, with each clonotype covered 10x on average. The immunoSEQ hsTCRB Kit was used to generate TCR beta libraries. The published analysis was carried out like this. Data were analyzed with ImmunoSEQ Data Assistant and ImmunoSEQ Analyzer, with V, D and J genes assigned per IMGT definitions. Clonality, with values ranging from 0 to 1, was calculated as one minus the normalized Shannon entropy of productive rearrangement frequencies. Only overrepresented clonotypes making up at least 0.05% of each patient's repertoire were included in the public clonotype analysis. Around 14 repertoires from age-matched healthy donors, obtained from immuneACCESS, served as clonality controls. TCRdb retrieved this table from immuneACCESS and kept in-frame rearrangements only. Not all clones are present; in checked studies, unresolved V genes account for under half, and no reason is known for the remainder. The DNA gave D and trimming, while V, J and clone size come from that table. For this sample the table gives 150,000 to 200,000 clones, of which approximately 90% were detected only once. Jointly, the top ten make up around 2.7% of the sample.

Points the paper makes about the study in general: An increase in clonality was observed at ibrutinib response, with clonality remaining stable during sustained remission and falling back toward baseline at progression. Baseline clonality exceeded that of age-matched healthy donors and correlated strongly with circulating CD8+ T-cell counts. Public clonotypes were rare and either shrank or stayed stable during treatment, and the rise in clonality at ibrutinib response reflected expansion of private clonotypes. Sampling times were not matched between patients in sustained remission and patients whose disease was progressing, and lymph node repertoires were not examined.

The sample's time point, from its label and the paper: progressive disease on ibrutinib. Approximately 2 micrograms of genomic DNA were extracted from cryopreserved PBMCs for TCR beta library preparation. High-throughput TCR beta sequencing was performed on longitudinal blood samples from CLL patients receiving ibrutinib monotherapy. The patients were enrolled in a single-center, open-label phase 2 trial of ibrutinib monotherapy. As regards this clone: The antigen it recognizes is unknown. No qualities accompany the bases; no much larger clone lies one base away.

The sample in question was PBMCs, obtained at disease progression, from a patient treated with ibrutinib. The TCR comes from a human donor with chronic lymphocytic leukemia.

CDR3 loop: CASSSIGTVLSYEQYF. The bases read TGTGCCAGCAGCTCGATAGGGACTGTTCTCTCCTACGAGCAGTACTTC. The V gene is TRBV11-3 and the J gene is TRBJ2-7; a tentative D call is TRBD2 (6 bases match). V loses 4 bases, J loses 0 bases, and the germline ends lie 16 bases apart. The germline V gene sets CDR1 to SGHNT and CDR2 to YENEEA. Including the terminal cysteine and phenylalanine, the CDR3 comprises 16 residues. CDR3 DNA is the only sequence kept; it has 48 bases, read in frame from the first base.